Sequencing of this T cell receptor (beta chain) was carried out in a study of blood T cell repertoires in COVID-19. TCRdb's copy holds only in-frame clones and misses some; the assay was immunoSEQ multiplex PCR. The table includes 65,000 to 80,000 clones, roughly 89% detected once. CDR1 and CDR2 (germline): MDHEN, SYDVKM. The CDR3 is 14 amino acids. Trimming cost V 7 bases and J 0 bases; bases outside gene matches: 2. V gene TRBV28 combines with J gene TRBJ2-1; TRBD1 matches at 8 bases. The source is a man aged 50 to 60 with active COVID-19. The sample comprised peripheral blood. Here the CDR3 reads CASKGTGSYNEQFF. In DNA, the CDR3 is TGTGCCAGCAAAGGGACAGGCTCCTACAATGAGCAGTTCTTC. Full variable domain (missing parts from reference TRBV28 and TRBJ2-1): DVKVTQSSRYLVKRTGEKVFLECVQDMDHENMFWYRQDPGLGLRLIYFSYDVKMKEKGDIPEGYSVSREKKERFSLILESASTNQTSMYLCASKGTGSYNEQFFGPGTRLTVL.